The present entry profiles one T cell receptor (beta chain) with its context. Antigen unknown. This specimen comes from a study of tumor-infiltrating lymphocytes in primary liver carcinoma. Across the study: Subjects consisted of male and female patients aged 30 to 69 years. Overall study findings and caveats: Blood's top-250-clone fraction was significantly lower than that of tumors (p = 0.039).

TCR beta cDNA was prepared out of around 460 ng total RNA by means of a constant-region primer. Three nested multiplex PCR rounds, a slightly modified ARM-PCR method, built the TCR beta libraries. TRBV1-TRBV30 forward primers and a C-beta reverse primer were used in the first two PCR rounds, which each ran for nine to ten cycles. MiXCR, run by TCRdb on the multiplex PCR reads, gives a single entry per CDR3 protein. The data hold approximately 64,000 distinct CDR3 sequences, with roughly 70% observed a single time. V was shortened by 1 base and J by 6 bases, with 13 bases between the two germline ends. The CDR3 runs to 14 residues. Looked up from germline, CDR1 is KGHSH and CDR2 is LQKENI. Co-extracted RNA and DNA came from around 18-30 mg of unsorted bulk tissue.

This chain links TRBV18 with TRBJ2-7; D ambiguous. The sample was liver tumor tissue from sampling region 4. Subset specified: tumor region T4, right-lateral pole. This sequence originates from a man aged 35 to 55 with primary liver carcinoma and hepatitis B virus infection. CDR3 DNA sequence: TGTGCCAGCTCACCACAGGTTTCTCAAAGCGAGCAGTACTTC. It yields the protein CASSPQVSQSEQYF.